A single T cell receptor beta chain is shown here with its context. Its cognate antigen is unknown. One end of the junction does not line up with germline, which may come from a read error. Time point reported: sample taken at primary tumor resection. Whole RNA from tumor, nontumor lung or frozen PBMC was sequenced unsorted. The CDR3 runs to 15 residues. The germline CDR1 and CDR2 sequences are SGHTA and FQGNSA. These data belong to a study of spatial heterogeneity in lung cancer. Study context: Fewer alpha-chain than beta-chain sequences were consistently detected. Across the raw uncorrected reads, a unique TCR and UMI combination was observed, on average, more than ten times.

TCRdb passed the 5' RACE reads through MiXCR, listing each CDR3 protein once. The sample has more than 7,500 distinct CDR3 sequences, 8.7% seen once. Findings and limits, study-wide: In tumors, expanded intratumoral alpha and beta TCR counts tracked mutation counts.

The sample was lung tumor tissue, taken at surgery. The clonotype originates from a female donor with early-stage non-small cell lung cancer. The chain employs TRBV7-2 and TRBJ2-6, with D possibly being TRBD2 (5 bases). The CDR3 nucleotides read TGTGTCAGCAGCTTACGGGAATCTGGGACCAACGTCCTGACTTTC. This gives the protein CVSSLRESGTNVLTF.